The present T cell receptor (beta chain) was sequenced within a study of T cells in tumors after PD-1 blockade. Overall study: During anti-PD-1 treatment, some patients continued daily vismodegib 150 mg.

CDR1 and CDR2 from the germline V gene are SNHLY and FYNNEI. The CDR3 length is 12 residues. About this clone itself: Its antigen is undetermined. One junction end does not reproduce the germline sequence, and a read error may be involved.

The table came from immunoSEQ multiplex PCR; TCRdb's copy has only in-frame clones and leaves some out. The repertoire holds approximately 6,100 clones, around 83% seen once, with less than 50% in the top ten. Study-wide results and caveats: Blood contained roughly two fifths of the tumor's TCR clonotypes.

This sequence originates from a human donor with advanced basal cell or squamous cell carcinoma (not recorded which). Sequenced here: PBMCs, sampled after anti-PD-1 therapy. The chain recombines TRBV2 with TRBJ1-2; D unclear. CDR3 in amino acids: CASSDTNYGYIF. CDR3 nucleotide sequence: TGTGCCAGCAGTGACACCAACTATGGCTACATCTTC.